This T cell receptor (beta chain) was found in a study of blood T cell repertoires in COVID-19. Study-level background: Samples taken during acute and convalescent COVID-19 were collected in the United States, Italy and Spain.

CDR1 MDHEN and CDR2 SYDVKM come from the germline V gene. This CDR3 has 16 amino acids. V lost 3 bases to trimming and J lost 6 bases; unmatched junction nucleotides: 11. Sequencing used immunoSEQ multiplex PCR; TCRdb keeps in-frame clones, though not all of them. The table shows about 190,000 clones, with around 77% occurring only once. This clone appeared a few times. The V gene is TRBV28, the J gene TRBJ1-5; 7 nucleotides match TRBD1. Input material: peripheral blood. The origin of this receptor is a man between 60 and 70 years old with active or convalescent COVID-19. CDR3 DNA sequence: TGTGCCAGCAGTTTCGGAACAGGGGAGTATCGTCAGCCCCAGCATTTT. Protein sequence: CASSFGTGEYRQPQHF.